The 20 T cell receptor beta chains given below trace back to one sample, sequenced in a study of immune cell composition in non-small cell lung cancer. Sequencing used immunoSEQ multiplex PCR; TCRdb keeps in-frame clones, though not all of them. The profile covers roughly 970 clones, with about 82% appearing a single time and about 20% taken by the ten largest. Normal lung was sampled as far from the tumour as possible, at least 3 cm. The sample consisted of non-adjacent lung tissue. The receptors here all came from a human donor with non-small cell lung cancer.

This clone occurred a few times. J is TRBJ1-2 and V is TRBV2; 7 nucleotides match TRBD1. V shed 5 bases, J shed 0 bases, and the junction held 3 bases outside the gene matches. Per the germline V gene, CDR1 is SNHLY and CDR2 is FYNNEI. This CDR3 region has 14 residues. The CDR3 spells CASSRRGANYGYTF. In DNA, the CDR3 is TGTGCCAGCAGTCGCAGGGGGGCTAACTATGGCTACACCTTC.

The chain combines TRBV19 with TRBJ2-6; TRBD2 aligns across 9 bases. The germline V gene has CDR1 LNHDA and CDR2 SQIVND (reference sequence). This CDR3 comprises 16 residues. The J segment lost 3 bases and the V segment lost 5 bases, leaving 5 bases of the junction unmatched. CDR3: CASSGLAGFGANVLTF. The CDR3 bases are TGTGCCAGTAGTGGGCTAGCGGGGTTTGGGGCCAACGTCCTGACTTTC.

The chain combines TRBV11-2 with TRBJ1-2, with D maybe TRBD1 (5 bases). Germline V CDR1 and CDR2: SGHAT, FQNNGV. V dropped 2 bases and J dropped 6 bases, with 16 bases sitting between them. The CDR3 length is 15 residues. CDR3 DNA: TGTGCCAGCAGCTTAAGGGGTCAGGATCCCGATGGCTACACCTTC. Its translation: CASSLRGQDPDGYTF. The full variable domain, in which reference TRBV11-2 and TRBJ1-2 provide the parts outside the CDR3, is EAGVAQSPRYKIIEKRQSVAFWCNPISGHATLYWYQQILGQGPKLLIQFQNNGVVDDSQLPKDRFSAERLKGVDSTLKIQPAKLEDSAVYLCASSLRGQDPDGYTFGSGTRLTVV.

In this sample, this clone turned up a few times. V gene TRBV19 combines with J gene TRBJ2-1; 7 nucleotides match TRBD1. The V gene's germline CDR1 is LNHDA and CDR2 SQIVND (reference sequence). CDR3 length: 15 residues. Trimming removed 6 bases from V and 3 bases from J; junction bases left unmatched: 8. The CDR3 region has the DNA TGTGCCAGTAGATACAGGGGAAAGGGCTACAATGAGCAGTTCTTC. This translates into CASRYRGKGYNEQFF.

This clone was seen only once. This chain connects TRBV18 to TRBJ1-2; D ambiguous. The CDR3 spans 15 residues. V lost 0 bases and J 0 bases, leaving 8 bases between the germline ends. Germline CDR1 KGHSH, CDR2 LQKENI. The CDR3 nucleotides are TGTGCCAGCTCACCACCGGCCGGGACTAACTATGGCTACACCTTC. Translated, it gives CASSPPAGTNYGYTF.

This sequence joins TRBV15 and TRBJ2-3, with TRBD1 matching 8 bases. CDR1 and CDR2 (germline): LNHNV, YYDKDF (reference sequence). This CDR3 comprises 16 residues. The ends lost 1 base at V and 1 base at J; junction bases unmatched: 4. CDR3 loop: CATSRGTGMGTDTQYF. The CDR3 DNA reads as TGTGCCACCAGCAGAGGGACAGGGATGGGCACAGATACGCAGTATTTT.

This chain links TRBV5-1 with TRBJ1-1, with D possibly being TRBD1 (5 bases). The CDR3 has 15 residues. The V end was cut by 0 bases, the J end by 6 bases, with 15 bases between. Germline V CDR1 and CDR2: SGHRS, YFSETQ. In nucleotides, the CDR3 is TGCGCCAGCAGCTTGGGCCATGGAGGGGCGTCTGAAGCTTTCTTT. The encoded protein is CASSLGHGGASEAFF.

This clone was seen once. CDR3 in amino acids: CASSPGTDEKLFF. The CDR3 coding sequence is TGTGCCAGCAGCCCCGGGACAGATGAAAAACTGTTTTTT. The chain links TRBV6-5 to TRBJ1-4; TRBD1 aligns across 7 bases. Germline V gives CDR1 MNHEY, CDR2 SVGAGI. CDR3 size: 13 residues. V shed 6 bases, J shed 6 bases, and the junction held 4 bases outside the gene matches.

The chain has TRBV5-4 and TRBJ1-1; D might be TRBD1 (5 bases). The CDR3 has 11 residues. Germline assignment: CDR1 SGHNT and CDR2 YYREEE (reference sequence). The V end was cut by 3 bases, the J end by 8 bases, with 8 bases between. This CDR3 reads CASSSWTEAFF. The CDR3 DNA sequence: TGTGCCAGCAGCTCTTGGACAGAAGCTTTCTTT.

This CDR3 is CASSPPREGKQETQYF. The CDR3 DNA follows: TGTGCCAGCAGCCCACCACGAGAAGGAAAGCAAGAGACCCAGTACTTC. This chain links TRBV5-4 with TRBJ2-5, with D hard to call. The germline V gene has CDR1 SGHNT and CDR2 YYREEE (reference sequence). With 4 bases removed from V and 2 bases from J, the gap between germline ends came to 18 bases. The CDR3 has 16 residues.

This chain uses TRBV7-9 with TRBJ2-3; a weak D match, TRBD2 (5 bases). This CDR3 spans 15 amino acids. Germline CDR1 is SEHNR and CDR2 is FQNEAQ (reference sequence). Trimming stripped 8 bases from V and 6 bases from J, with 21 bases between. The CDR3 DNA is TGTGCCAGCCGGCAAGGGAGCCCAGTTCAGGATACGCAGTATTTT. It codes for CASRQGSPVQDTQYF. The full variable domain, its missing parts supplied by reference TRBV7-9 and TRBJ2-3, is DTGVSQNPRHKITKRGQNVTFRCDPISEHNRLYWYRQTLGQGPEFLTYFQNEAQLEKSRLLSDRFSAERPKGSFSTLEIQRTEQGDSAMYLCASRQGSPVQDTQYFGPGTRLTVL.

This clone was counted a single time. The chain recombines TRBV19 with TRBJ2-3; D possibly corresponds to TRBD2 (5 bases). V lost 9 bases and J lost 2, with 18 bases in between. This CDR3 region has 15 residues. Per germline, CDR1 LNHDA and CDR2 SQIVND (reference sequence). The DNA for the CDR3 is TGTGCCAGGGACCCCCCAAAGCGGATCACAGATACGCAGTATTTT. Translating gives CARDPPKRITDTQYF. Using reference TRBV19 and TRBJ2-3 for the parts outside the CDR3, the full variable domain is DGGITQSPKYLFRKEGQNVTLSCEQNLNHDAMYWYRQDPGQGLRLIYYSQIVNDFQKGDIAEGYSVSREKKESFPLTVTSAQKNPTAFYLCARDPPKRITDTQYFGPGTRLTVL.

The chain employs TRBV7-6 and TRBJ1-1; TRBD1 aligns across 7 bases. Germline CDR1 SGHVS, CDR2 FNYEAQ. CDR3 length equals 15 residues. Trimming cost V 5 bases and J 1 base; bases outside gene matches: 7. The CDR3 DNA follows: TGTGCCAGCAGCACCTGGACAGGAGAGAACACTGAAGCTTTCTTT. Translating gives CASSTWTGENTEAFF.

The rearrangement links TRBV9 to TRBJ1-6, with D perhaps matching TRBD1 (6 bases). The germline gives CDR1 SGDLS, CDR2 YYNGEE. There are 15 residues in the CDR3. The V gene lost 3 bases and the J gene lost 3 bases, with 10 bases spanning the gap. DNA for the CDR3: TGTGCCAGCAGCGCGTTGGACAGCTATAATTCACCCCTCCACTTT. Translated, it gives CASSALDSYNSPLHF.

This clone was recorded only once. This chain connects TRBV19 to TRBJ2-7; 8 bases are shared with TRBD1. V lost 6 bases to trimming and J lost 4 bases; unmatched junction nucleotides: 11. This CDR3 region has 15 residues. In germline, CDR1 is LNHDA, CDR2 SQIVND (reference sequence). The CDR3 coding sequence is TGTGCCAGTAGCCTCCGGACAGGGCAACCATACGAGCAGTACTTC. The encoded protein is CASSLRTGQPYEQYF.

CDR3 coding DNA: TGTGCCAGCAGCCAAGATCCGGCTAGCGGGCTCCCGGTTGAGCAGTTCTTC. Its protein is CASSQDPASGLPVEQFF. The rearrangement uses TRBV7-2 and TRBJ2-1, with 8 positions matching TRBD2. Germline V gene lookup returns CDR1 SGHTA and CDR2 FQGNSA. V shed 5 bases, J shed 9 bases, and the junction held 18 bases outside the gene matches. The CDR3 extends over 17 amino acids. Complete variable domain (other parts from reference TRBV7-2 and TRBJ2-1): GAGVSQSPSNKVTEKGKDVELRCDPISGHTALYWYRQSLGQGLEFLIYFQGNSAPDKSGLPSDRFSAERTGGSVSTLTIQRTQQEDSAVYLCASSQDPASGLPVEQFFGPGTRLTVL.

The rearrangement links TRBV6-9 to TRBJ2-5; TRBD1 agrees at 7 bases. The CDR3 runs 12 residues. Germline CDR1 and CDR2: MNHGY and SVAAGI. V shed 4 bases, J shed 6 bases, and the junction held 2 bases outside the gene matches. CDR3 in amino acids: CASSWDSQTQYF. In DNA, the CDR3 is TGTGCCAGCAGTTGGGACAGTCAGACCCAGTACTTC.

This chain connects TRBV5-4 to TRBJ2-2; 7 nucleotides align to TRBD2. Germline V CDR1 and CDR2: SGHNT, YYREEE (reference sequence). Losses at the gene ends were 1 base for V and 1 base for J; bases not matched to a gene: 7. This CDR3 contains 17 residues. The CDR3 is CASSLSLGGENTGELFF. The DNA of the CDR3 is TGTGCCAGCAGCTTGAGTCTGGGGGGGGAGAACACCGGGGAGCTGTTTTTT. Variable domain in full (rest from reference TRBV5-4 and TRBJ2-2): ETGVTQSPTHLIKTRGQQVTLRCSSQSGHNTVSWYQQALGQGPQFIFQYYREEENGRGNFPPRFSGLQFPNYSSELNVNALELDDSALYLCASSLSLGGENTGELFFGEGSRLTVL.

The chain uses TRBV7-3 and TRBJ1-1; D might be TRBD1 (5 bases). Germline assignment: CDR1 SGHTA and CDR2 FQGTGA. The CDR3 spans 14 residues. With 0 bases removed from V and 10 bases from J, the gap between germline ends came to 15 bases. The CDR3 region is CASSLTSGLQGAFF. The CDR3 nucleotides read TGTGCCAGCAGCTTAACGTCCGGCCTTCAGGGAGCTTTCTTT. The full variable domain, with the rest looked up from reference TRBV7-3 and TRBJ1-1, is GAGVSQTPSNKVTEKGKYVELRCDPISGHTALYWYRQSLGQGPEFLIYFQGTGAADDSGLPNDRFFAVRPEGSVSTLKIQRTERGDSAVYLCASSLTSGLQGAFFGQGTRLTVV.

The rearrangement links TRBV11-2 to TRBJ2-1; D might be TRBD2 (6 bases). Germline V gene lookup returns CDR1 SGHAT and CDR2 FQNNGV. The V gene lost 5 bases and the J gene lost 4 bases, with 12 bases spanning the gap. This CDR3 is 14 amino acids long. The CDR3 spells CASSRGAAYNEQFF. In DNA form, the CDR3 reads TGTGCCAGCAGCCGCGGGGCCGCTTACAATGAGCAGTTCTTC.